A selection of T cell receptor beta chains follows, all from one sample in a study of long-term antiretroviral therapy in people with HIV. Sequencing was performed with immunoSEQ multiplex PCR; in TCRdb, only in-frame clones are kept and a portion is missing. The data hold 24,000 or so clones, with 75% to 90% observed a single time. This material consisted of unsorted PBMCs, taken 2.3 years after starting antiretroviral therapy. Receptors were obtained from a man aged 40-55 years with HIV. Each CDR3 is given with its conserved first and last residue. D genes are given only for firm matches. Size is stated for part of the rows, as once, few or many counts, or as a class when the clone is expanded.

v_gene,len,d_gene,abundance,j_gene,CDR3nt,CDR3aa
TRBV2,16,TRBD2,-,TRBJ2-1,TGTGCCAGCAGTCCAGGACTAGCGGGATCCTACAATGAGCAGTTCTTC,CASSPGLAGSYNEQFF
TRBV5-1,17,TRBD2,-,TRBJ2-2,TGCGCCAGCAGCCAAATCCGTAGCGGGGGGAACACCGGGGAGCTGTTTTTT,CASSQIRSGGNTGELFF
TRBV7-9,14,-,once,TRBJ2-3,TGTGCCAGCGATGGGTGGGAAAGCACAGATACGCAGTATTTT,CASDGWESTDTQYF
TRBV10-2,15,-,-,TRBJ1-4,TGCGCCAGCAGTGAGAGGACTGGGACTAATGAAAAACTGTTTTTT,CASSERTGTNEKLFF
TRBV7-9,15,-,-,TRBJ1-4,TGTGCCAGCAGTTACGCCGGGACGGCCAATGAAAAACTGTTTTTT,CASSYAGTANEKLFF
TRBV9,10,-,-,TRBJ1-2,TGTGCCAGCAGTGGCTATGGCTACACCTTC,CASSGYGYTF
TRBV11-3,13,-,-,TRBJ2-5,TGTGCCAGCAGCCCGGACAGCCAAGAGACCCAGTACTTC,CASSPDSQETQYF
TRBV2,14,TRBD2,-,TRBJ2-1,TGTGCCAGCAGTGTCCAGCGGGGGTACGATGAGCAGTTCTTC,CASSVQRGYDEQFF
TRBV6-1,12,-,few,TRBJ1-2,TGTGCCAGCAGTGAGTCGGGCTATGGCTACACCTTC,CASSESGYGYTF
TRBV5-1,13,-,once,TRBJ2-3,TGCGCCAGCAGCTCGGAGCTCGCAAATACGCAGTATTTT,CASSSELANTQYF
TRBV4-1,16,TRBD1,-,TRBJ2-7,TGCGCCAGCAGCCAAGATGCGGCAGGGGGCCTCTACGAGCAGTACTTC,CASSQDAAGGLYEQYF
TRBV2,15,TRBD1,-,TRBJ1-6,TGTGCCAGCCAAGCCCGGACAGGGGGAAATTCACCCCTCCACTTT,CASQARTGGNSPLHF
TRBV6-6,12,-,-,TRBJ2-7,TGTGCCAGCAGTTCCTCAGGCTACGAGCAGTACTTC,CASSSSGYEQYF
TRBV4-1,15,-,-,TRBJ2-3,TGCGCCAGCAGCCTCCGCGGGGCTGGGACAGATACGCAGTATTTT,CASSLRGAGTDTQYF
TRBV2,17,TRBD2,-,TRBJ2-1,TGTGCCAGCGGGGAATGGGGCACCGGGACTAGGGTCAATGAGCAGTTCTTC,CASGEWGTGTRVNEQFF
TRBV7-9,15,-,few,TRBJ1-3,TGTGCCAGCAGCTCGACAGAGGACTCTGGAAACACCATATATTTT,CASSSTEDSGNTIYF
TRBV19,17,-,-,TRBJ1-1,TGTGCCAGTAGTCCCTCATTACGTATGACGACGAACACTGAAGCTTTCTTT,CASSPSLRMTTNTEAFF
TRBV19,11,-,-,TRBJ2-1,TGTGCCAGTAGTTTTTGGCATGAGCAGTTCTTC,CASSFWHEQFF
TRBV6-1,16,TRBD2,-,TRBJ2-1,TGTGCCAGCAGTGAACTAGCGGGGACACATTACAATGAGCAGTTCTTC,CASSELAGTHYNEQFF
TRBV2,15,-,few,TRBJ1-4,TGTGCCAGCAACCCGGCTACCTCGGCTAATGAAAAACTGTTTTTT,CASNPATSANEKLFF
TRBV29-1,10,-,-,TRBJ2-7,TGCAGCGTTGTGATACGCGAGCAGTACTTC,CSVVIREQYF
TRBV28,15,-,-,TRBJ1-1,TGTGCCAGCAGGCAGATACAGGGAGGTAGCACTGAAGCTTTCTTT,CASRQIQGGSTEAFF
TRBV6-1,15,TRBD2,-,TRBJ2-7,TGTGCCAGCAGTGACCCGGGACTAGCGGGATCCGAGCAGTACTTC,CASSDPGLAGSEQYF
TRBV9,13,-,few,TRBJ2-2,TGTGCCAGCAGGGGATTGAGGCCCGGGGAGCTGTTTTTT,CASRGLRPGELFF
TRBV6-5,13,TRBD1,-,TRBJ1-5,TGTGCCAGCAGTGCAGGGGGTAATCAGCCCCAGCATTTT,CASSAGGNQPQHF
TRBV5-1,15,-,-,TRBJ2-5,TGCGCCAGCAGCTTGGGAGGGACCCAGGGGGAGACCCAGTACTTC,CASSLGGTQGETQYF
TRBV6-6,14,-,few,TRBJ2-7,TGTGCCAGCAGCGACCGACACTACTCCTACGAGCAGTACTTC,CASSDRHYSYEQYF
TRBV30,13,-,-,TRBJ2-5,TGTGCCTGGAAAACGAAAGGACAAGAGACCCAGTACTTC,CAWKTKGQETQYF
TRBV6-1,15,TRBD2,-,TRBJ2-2,TGTGCCAGCGGAGTTGGACTAGCGGGGACCGGGGAGCTGTTTTTT,CASGVGLAGTGELFF
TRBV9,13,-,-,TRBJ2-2,TGTGCCAGCAGCGTACGGGTCACCGGGGAGCTGTTTTTT,CASSVRVTGELFF
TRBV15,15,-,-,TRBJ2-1,TGTGCCACCAGCCATATCCGGGGCCGGAACAATGAGCAGTTCTTC,CATSHIRGRNNEQFF
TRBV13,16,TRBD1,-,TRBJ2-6,TGTGCCAGCAGCCCAGGGGGATTAGGTGGGGCCAACGTCCTGACTTTC,CASSPGGLGGANVLTF
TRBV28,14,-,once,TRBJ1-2,TGTGCCAGCAGTTCCGTAGAGGGGTCCAATGGCTACACCTTC,CASSSVEGSNGYTF
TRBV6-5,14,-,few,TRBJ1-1,TGTGCCAGCAGATTACAGGGTTTGAACACTGAAGCTTTCTTT,CASRLQGLNTEAFF
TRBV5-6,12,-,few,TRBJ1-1,TGTGCCAGCAGCTTGTGGATGGACCTGCCTTTCTTT,CASSLWMDLPFF
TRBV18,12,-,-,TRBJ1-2,TGTGCCAGCTCACCCGACAGGAATGGCTACACCTTC,CASSPDRNGYTF
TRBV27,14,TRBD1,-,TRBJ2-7,TGTGCCAGCATGACAGGGCAAAGTTCCTACGAGCAGTACTTC,CASMTGQSSYEQYF
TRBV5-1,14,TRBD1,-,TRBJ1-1,TGCGCCAGCAGCCCAGGGACAGTGAACACTGAAGCTTTCTTT,CASSPGTVNTEAFF
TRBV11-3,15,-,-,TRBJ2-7,TGTGCCAGCAGCTCACAGACACTGAGCTCCTACGAGCAGTACTTC,CASSSQTLSSYEQYF
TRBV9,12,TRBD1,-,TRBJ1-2,TGTGCCAGCTCCGGGACAGGGCCCGGCTACACCTTC,CASSGTGPGYTF